This TCR beta chain was identified during a study of blood T cell repertoires in COVID-19. The V end lost 0 bases, the J end lost 2 bases, and 17 bases lay between the germline ends. The germline V gene encodes CDR1 MNHNS and CDR2 SASEGT. CDR3 length: 17 residues. Source study methods: Scientists estimated how many nucleated cells there were by amplifying reference gene primers. Repertoires were generated with immunoSEQ multiplex PCR, while TCRdb's copy carries only in-frame clones and drops some. That table furnishes V, J and clone size, whereas the DNA furnished D and trimming. The repertoire consists of roughly 410,000 clones, with approximately 91% occurring once and the leading ten covering 1.5% to 1.9%.

The TCR was taken from a woman aged 40 to 50 with COVID-19, enrolled during active disease. The V call is TRBV6-1, the J call TRBJ2-7, with D maybe TRBD1 (5 bases). The specimen was peripheral blood. This CDR3 is CASSEALSPRVPYEQYF. In DNA, the CDR3 is TGTGCCAGCAGTGAAGCGCTTTCTCCCAGGGTCCCCTACGAGCAGTACTTC.